This T cell receptor (beta chain) is drawn from a study of blood T cell repertoires in COVID-19. The assay was immunoSEQ multiplex PCR, and TCRdb's table has in-frame clones only and misses some. Of around 260,000 clones in the sample, more than 85% were seen once. This CDR3 has 15 amino acids. Losses at the gene ends were 4 bases for V and 3 bases for J; bases not matched to a gene: 5. CDR1 and CDR2 from the germline V gene are SGHVS and FNYEAQ. V gene TRBV7-6 combines with J gene TRBJ2-7; 11 bases are a match to TRBD1. The sequencing sample was made of peripheral blood. This TCR derives from a woman in her twenties or thirties with COVID-19, enrolled during active disease. The CDR3 region has the DNA TGTGCCAGCAGCTCGAGGACAGGGGGCAACTACGAGCAGTACTTC. Its protein product is CASSSRTGGNYEQYF.